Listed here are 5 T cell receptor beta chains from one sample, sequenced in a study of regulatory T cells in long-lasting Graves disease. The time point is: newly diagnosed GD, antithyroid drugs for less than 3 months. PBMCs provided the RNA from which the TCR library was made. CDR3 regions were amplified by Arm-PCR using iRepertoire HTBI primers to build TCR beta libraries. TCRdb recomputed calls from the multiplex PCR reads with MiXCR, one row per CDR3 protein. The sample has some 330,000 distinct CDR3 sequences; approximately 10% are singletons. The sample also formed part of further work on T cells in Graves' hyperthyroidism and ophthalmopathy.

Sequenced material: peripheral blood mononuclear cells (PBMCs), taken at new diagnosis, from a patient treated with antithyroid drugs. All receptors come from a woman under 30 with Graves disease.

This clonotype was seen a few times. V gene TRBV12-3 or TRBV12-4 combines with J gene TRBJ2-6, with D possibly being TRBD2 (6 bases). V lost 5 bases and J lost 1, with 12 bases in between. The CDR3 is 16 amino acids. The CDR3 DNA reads TGTGCCAGCAGTCTACGACTAGTTTCTGGGGCCAACGTCCTGACTTTC. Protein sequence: CASSLRLVSGANVLTF.

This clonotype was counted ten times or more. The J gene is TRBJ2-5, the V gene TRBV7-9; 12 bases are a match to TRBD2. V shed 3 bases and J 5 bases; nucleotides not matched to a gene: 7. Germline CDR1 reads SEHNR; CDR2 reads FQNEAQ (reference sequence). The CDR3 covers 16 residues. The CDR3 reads CASSFFSGLAGETQYF. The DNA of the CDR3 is TGTGCCAGCAGCTTCTTCTCGGGACTAGCGGGCGAGACCCAGTACTTC.

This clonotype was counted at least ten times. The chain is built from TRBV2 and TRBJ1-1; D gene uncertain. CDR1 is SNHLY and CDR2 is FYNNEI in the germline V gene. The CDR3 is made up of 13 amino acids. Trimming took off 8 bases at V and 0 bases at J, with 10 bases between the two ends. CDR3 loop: CASSTEMNTEAFF. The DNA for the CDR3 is TGTGCCAGCTCCACCGAGATGAACACTGAAGCTTTCTTT.

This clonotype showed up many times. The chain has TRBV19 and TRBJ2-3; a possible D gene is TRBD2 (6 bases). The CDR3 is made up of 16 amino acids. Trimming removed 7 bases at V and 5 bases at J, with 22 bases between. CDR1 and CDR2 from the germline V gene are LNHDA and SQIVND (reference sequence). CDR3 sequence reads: CASTEDRGRLRDTQYF. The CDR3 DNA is TGTGCCAGTACAGAGGATCGGGGGAGATTACGAGATACGCAGTATTTT.

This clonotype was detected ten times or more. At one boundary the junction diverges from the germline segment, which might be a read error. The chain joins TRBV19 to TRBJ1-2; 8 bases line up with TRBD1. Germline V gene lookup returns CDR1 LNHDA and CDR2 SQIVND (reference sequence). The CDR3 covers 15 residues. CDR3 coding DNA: TGTGCCAGTAGTGCGGACAGGGATCCTAACTATGGCTGCACCTTC. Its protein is CASSADRDPNYGCTF.